Below, 24 T cell receptor beta chains from the same sample are listed, as sequenced in a study of control samples from healthy donors and cancer patients. Using immunoSEQ multiplex PCR, the repertoire was profiled, and TCRdb retains in-frame clones only, with some absent. The sample carries 110,000 or so clones, 70% to 90% recorded once. The sample consisted of blood. Receptors originate from a man aged 50 to 60 in good health.

This clone was picked up a small number of times. The rearrangement uses TRBV2 and TRBJ1-2; a possible D gene is TRBD1 (5 bases). Trimming left V 8 bases short and J 6 bases short, with 13 bases between. This CDR3 has 12 residues. The germline V gene has CDR1 SNHLY and CDR2 FYNNEI. CDR3 bases: TGTGCCAGCGGGACGGGCCCAAATGGCTACACCTTC. Amino acids: CASGTGPNGYTF.

This clone turned up a few times. This rearrangement joins TRBV11-2 to TRBJ1-2, with D uncertain. Germline CDR1 is SGHAT and CDR2 is FQNNGV. The CDR3 length is 14 residues. V was trimmed by 8 bases and J by 3 bases, leaving 16 bases between them. The CDR3 is CASLPPEAHYGYTF. The CDR3 coding sequence is TGTGCCAGCCTCCCCCCGGAGGCGCACTATGGCTACACCTTC.

The CDR3 coding sequence is TGTGCCAGCAGCTTGGGGACAGTGAACACTGAAGCTTTCTTT. Protein product: CASSLGTVNTEAFF. The chain is built from TRBV7-2 and TRBJ1-1, with TRBD1 identical over 7 bases. CDR3 length: 14 residues. The germline V gene encodes CDR1 SGHTA and CDR2 FQGNSA. Trimming removed 3 bases from V and 0 bases from J; junction bases left unmatched: 1.

This clone occurred once. The V call is TRBV19, the J call TRBJ1-4, with D perhaps matching TRBD1 (5 bases). CDR1 LNHDA and CDR2 SQIVND come from the germline V gene (reference sequence). Trimming cost V 8 bases and J 0 bases, with 22 bases left between them. This CDR3 has 18 residues. CDR3: CASRSFQGRQPTNEKLFF. The CDR3, as DNA: TGTGCCAGTCGCAGCTTCCAGGGCAGACAACCAACTAATGAAAAACTGTTTTTT.

The chain joins TRBV6-5 to TRBJ2-5, with a possible D match to TRBD2 (5 bases). The CDR3 extends over 14 amino acids. The germline CDR1 and CDR2 sequences are MNHEY and SVGAGI. V was clipped by 5 bases and J by 2 bases, with 12 bases between them. CDR3 sequence reads: CASSRPGFQETQYF. The CDR3 coding sequence is TGTGCCAGCAGTCGCCCGGGATTTCAAGAGACCCAGTACTTC.

The chain employs TRBV3-1 (or the pseudogene TRBV3-2) and TRBJ1-1; no clear D. Germline V gene data show CDR1 as LGHDT and CDR2 as YNNKEL (reference sequence). The CDR3 runs to 13 residues. The germline V and J ends were trimmed by 5 bases and 1 base, with 8 bases remaining between them. The CDR3 DNA is TGTGCCAGCAGCTCCCAATGGAACACTGAAGCTTTCTTT. Its translation is CASSSQWNTEAFF.

The chain employs TRBV5-1 and TRBJ1-1; no reliable D call. V was cut by 1 base and J by 5 bases, with 18 bases left in between. The CDR3 covers 16 residues. CDR1 and CDR2 (germline): SGHRS, YFSETQ. The CDR3 nucleotides are TGCGCCAGCAGCTTGTCTCCGGGCACCGAAGGGACTGAAGCTTTCTTT. It is translated as CASSLSPGTEGTEAFF.

The rearrangement uses TRBV6-1 and TRBJ1-5; TRBD1 matches 8 bases. The CDR3 has 14 residues. Losses at the gene ends were 5 bases for V and 5 bases for J; bases not matched to a gene: 5. The germline gives CDR1 MNHNS, CDR2 SASEGT. The CDR3 nucleotides read TGTGCCAGCAGTATGACAGGGGCCGATCAGCCCCAGCATTTT. Amino acid sequence: CASSMTGADQPQHF.

The V gene is TRBV7-2, the J gene TRBJ2-3; 10 bases fit TRBD2. The CDR3 loop spans 16 amino acids. CDR1 and CDR2 (germline): SGHTA, FQGNSA. The junction had 3 bases not matched to a gene; V was cut back by 2 bases and J by 1 base. This CDR3 reads CASSLKLAGRTDTQYF. In nucleotides, the CDR3 is TGTGCCAGCAGCTTAAAACTAGCGGGGCGCACAGATACGCAGTATTTT.

The CDR3 spells CASSYSGSSSYEQYF. The CDR3 DNA follows: TGCGCCAGCAGTTACTCCGGGTCTAGCTCCTACGAGCAGTACTTC. This rearrangement joins TRBV5-1 to TRBJ2-7, with D uncertain. The CDR3 covers 15 residues. Trimming pared 5 bases from V and 0 bases from J, leaving 15 bases between. Germline CDR1 and CDR2: SGHRS and YFSETQ.

This chain links TRBV5-1 with TRBJ2-5, with D possibly being TRBD1 (6 bases). Trimming removed 0 bases from V and 2 bases from J, with 8 bases in between. The CDR3 consists of 14 residues. CDR1 and CDR2 from the germline V gene are SGHRS and YFSETQ. CDR3 nucleotide sequence: TGCGCCAGCAGCTTGGGTAGGGGGCAAGAGACCCAGTACTTC. Amino acid sequence: CASSLGRGQETQYF.

The chain has TRBV19 and TRBJ1-1; D not resolved. Per the germline V gene, CDR1 is LNHDA and CDR2 is SQIVND (reference sequence). Trimming removed 5 bases at V and 1 base at J, with 8 bases between. There are 13 residues in the CDR3. Here the CDR3 reads CASSWRTNTEAFF. The CDR3 DNA is TGTGCCAGTAGTTGGAGGACGAACACTGAAGCTTTCTTT. The full variable domain, rest sourced from reference TRBV19 and TRBJ1-1, is DGGITQSPKYLFRKEGQNVTLSCEQNLNHDAMYWYRQDPGQGLRLIYYSQIVNDFQKGDIAEGYSVSREKKESFPLTVTSAQKNPTAFYLCASSWRTNTEAFFGQGTRLTVV.

The chain recombines TRBV9 with TRBJ2-2, with 8 bases that match TRBD1. This CDR3 has 14 amino acids. Germline V gene lookup returns CDR1 SGDLS and CDR2 YYNGEE. The V segment lost 4 bases and the J segment 6 bases; nucleotides outside the gene matches: 5. The CDR3 DNA reads as TGTGCCAGCAGCCCAGGGACAGGCCCCGGGGAGCTGTTTTTT. Its translation: CASSPGTGPGELFF.

The chain couples TRBV5-1 to TRBJ2-2; D may be TRBD1 (5 bases). V gave up 5 bases and J gave up 7 bases, with 9 bases separating them. The CDR3 has 12 amino acids. CDR1 and CDR2 (germline): SGHRS, YFSETQ. The CDR3 reads CASSKGNGELFF. CDR3 nucleotides: TGCGCCAGCAGTAAGGGGAACGGGGAGCTGTTTTTT.

The chain joins TRBV6-5 to TRBJ1-1; TRBD1 might be the D (6 bases). Trimming took off 6 bases at V and 5 bases at J, with 16 bases between the two ends. The CDR3 is 14 amino acids. CDR1 and CDR2 from the germline V gene are MNHEY and SVGAGI. The CDR3 DNA follows: TGTGCCAGCAGGCCTGGGGTGAGGGGGACTGAAGCTTTCTTT. Its translation: CASRPGVRGTEAFF.

The V and J genes are TRBV6-2 or TRBV6-3 and TRBJ1-1, with D unresolved. Germline V lookup: CDR1 MNHEY, CDR2 SVGEGT. This CDR3 spans 18 amino acids. With 0 bases removed from V and 5 bases from J, the gap between germline ends came to 22 bases. The CDR3 bases are TGTGCCAGCAGTTACTCGATGGTGGCAGGCTCCCTACTGACTGAAGCTTTCTTT. The encoded protein is CASSYSMVAGSLLTEAFF.

CDR3 nucleotide sequence: TGTGCCAGTAGTATAGTCGGACTCCAAACGAACACTGAAGCTTTCTTT. This sequence encodes CASSIVGLQTNTEAFF. J is TRBJ1-1 and V is TRBV19; D gene ambiguous. The CDR3 has 16 amino acids. Germline V gives CDR1 LNHDA, CDR2 SQIVND (reference sequence). The germline V and J ends were trimmed by 1 base and 1 base, with 13 bases remaining between them.

This chain uses TRBV5-1 with TRBJ2-1; D call uncertain. V was shortened by 3 bases and J by 0 bases, with 10 bases between the two germline ends. Germline values: CDR1 SGHRS, CDR2 YFSETQ. The CDR3 runs 15 residues. Here the CDR3 reads CASSSSSSSYNEQFF. In DNA, the CDR3 is TGCGCCAGCAGCTCGAGTTCGAGCTCCTACAATGAGCAGTTCTTC.

This clone was picked up one time. This rearrangement joins TRBV27 to TRBJ1-5, with 7 bases that match TRBD1. Germline V gives CDR1 MNHEY, CDR2 SMNVEV (reference sequence). The trim removed 7 bases at V and 7 bases at J, leaving 7 bases unmatched. This CDR3 comprises 13 residues. The CDR3 loop reads CASTSSGGQPQHF. CDR3 DNA sequence: TGTGCCAGCACCTCTTCAGGGGGACAGCCCCAGCATTTT.

The chain links TRBV27 to TRBJ1-3, with D possibly TRBD1 on 5 matching bases. This CDR3 contains 18 residues. V was shortened by 0 bases and J by 2 bases, with 17 bases between the two germline ends. CDR1 is MNHEY and CDR2 is SMNVEV in the germline V gene (reference sequence). CDR3 amino acids: CASSLSGPPGSAGNTIYF. The CDR3 DNA reads TGTGCCAGCAGTTTATCCGGCCCTCCAGGGTCGGCTGGAAACACCATATATTTT.

V is TRBV6-2 or TRBV6-3 and J is TRBJ1-1, with a tentative D call TRBD1 (5 bases). The germline V gene has CDR1 MNHEY and CDR2 SVGEGT. Trimming took 2 bases from V and 0 from J, leaving 22 bases between them. The CDR3 runs 19 residues. The CDR3 DNA follows: TGTGCCAGCAGTTACGAGGGTCCCGGACACCTGACCATGAACACTGAAGCTTTCTTT. Amino acids: CASSYEGPGHLTMNTEAFF.

The rearrangement uses TRBV6-5 and TRBJ1-6; TRBD1 agrees at 9 bases. V gave up 0 bases and J gave up 7 bases; unmatched junction bases: 4. This CDR3 spans 16 amino acids. Per germline, CDR1 MNHEY and CDR2 SVGAGI. The CDR3 region is CASSYSRQGGNSPLHF. CDR3 nucleotides: TGTGCCAGCAGTTACTCGCGACAGGGGGGCAATTCACCCCTCCACTTT.

The V call is TRBV19, the J call TRBJ1-5; 9 bases align to TRBD1. The V gene's germline CDR1 is LNHDA and CDR2 SQIVND (reference sequence). This CDR3 has 14 amino acids. V lost 6 bases to trimming and J lost 7 bases; unmatched junction nucleotides: 7. CDR3 nucleotides: TGTGCCAGTAGCCTGGGACAGGGTGAGCAGCCCCAGCATTTT. As protein: CASSLGQGEQPQHF.

The rearrangement joins TRBV11-2 to TRBJ2-3, with a possible D match to TRBD1 (6 bases). The CDR3 runs to 15 residues. Per germline, CDR1 SGHAT and CDR2 FQNNGV. The germline V and J ends were trimmed by 1 base and 0 bases, with 8 bases remaining between them. The CDR3 nucleotides read TGTGCCAGCAGCTTAGTGGGGGCCAGCACAGATACGCAGTATTTT. Translated: CASSLVGASTDTQYF.